The 15 T cell receptor beta chains below come from one sample, sequenced in a study of neurological immune-mediated disorders (dated by TCRdb to 2018 to 2020). The library was generated by 5' RACE. Data came from an Illumina HiSeq 2500. TCRdb handled the public reads itself, with Q25 trimming in fastp and clone calling in MiXCR, and kept productive beta chains. Each entry is one CDR3 protein sequence, shown with its most common DNA and genes. The sample contains about 35,000 distinct CDR3 sequences, less than 5% of them found a single time. Of the sample, 2.2% falls within the top ten clones. What was sequenced was PBMCs. These receptors all come from a man aged 25 to 40 with multiple sclerosis.

The rearrangement links TRBV5-1 to TRBJ2-1, with 10 bases lining up with TRBD2. This CDR3 region has 16 residues. The V gene's germline CDR1 is SGHRS and CDR2 YFSETQ. Trimming took 1 base from V and 8 from J; bases not matched to a gene: 9. This CDR3 is CASSLRPSGGSDEQFF. The CDR3 nucleotides are TGCGCCAGCAGCTTGAGGCCTAGCGGGGGATCTGATGAGCAGTTCTTC.

This clonotype showed up many times. The chain has TRBV5-1 and TRBJ2-3, with TRBD2 as a possible D gene (5 bases). The V end was cut by 6 bases, the J end by 1 base, with 12 bases between. This CDR3 is 14 amino acids long. In germline, CDR1 is SGHRS, CDR2 YFSETQ. The CDR3 nucleotides read TGCGCCAGCACCCGTGGGCGGGGCACAGATACGCAGTATTTT. Translating it yields CASTRGRGTDTQYF.

This clonotype was observed many times. The chain combines TRBV7-2 with TRBJ1-1; D possibly corresponds to TRBD1 (6 bases). The CDR3 extends over 13 amino acids. V dropped 1 base and J dropped 5 bases, with 8 bases sitting between them. Germline assignment: CDR1 SGHTA and CDR2 FQGNSA. CDR3 sequence: CASSLDRATEAFF. CDR3 bases: TGTGCCAGCAGCTTAGACAGGGCTACTGAAGCTTTCTTT.

This clonotype was detected ten times or more. DNA for the CDR3: TGTGCCAGCAGTCCGGGCGGTTTAGAGACCCAGTACTTC. It codes for CASSPGGLETQYF. The chain joins TRBV9 to TRBJ2-5; D remains unclear. The V end lost 5 bases, the J end lost 4 bases, and 12 bases lay between the germline ends. This CDR3 has 13 amino acids. Per the germline V gene, CDR1 is SGDLS and CDR2 is YYNGEE.

This clonotype occurred many times. The genes are TRBV20-1 and TRBJ2-3, with TRBD2 as a possible D gene (6 bases). Germline CDR1 and CDR2: DFQATT and SNEGSKA (reference sequence). The CDR3 runs 14 residues. V shed 8 bases and J shed 6 bases, with 21 bases lying between them. CDR3 nucleotide sequence: TGCAGTCCACGACTCCGGGACTGGAGGGATACGCAGTATTTT. Translation gives CSPRLRDWRDTQYF.

In this sample, this clonotype turned up many times. This rearrangement joins TRBV6-5 to TRBJ1-5, with unresolved D. The CDR3 sequence is 13 residues long. V dropped 2 bases and J dropped 4 bases, with 6 bases sitting between them. Germline-derived CDR1 and CDR2 are MNHEY and SVGAGI. The CDR3 reads CASSYTANQPQHF. CDR3 bases: TGTGCCAGCAGTTACACCGCTAATCAGCCCCAGCATTTT.

For this clonotype: Sequence at one end of the junction differs from germline and may be a read error. The chain carries TRBV7-9 and TRBJ1-1; a possible D gene is TRBD1 (6 bases). Looked up from germline, CDR1 is SEHNR and CDR2 is FQNEAQ (reference sequence). The CDR3 totals 12 residues. Here the CDR3 reads CVSSQWGGEAFF. In DNA, the CDR3 is TGTGTCAGCAGCCAGTGGGGGGGCGAAGCTTTCTTT.

Ten or more counts support this clonotype. The chain carries TRBV6-2 or TRBV6-3 and TRBJ1-5; D ambiguous. The CDR3 totals 14 residues. The germline V gene has CDR1 MNHEY and CDR2 SVGEGT. V was clipped by 8 bases and J by 0 bases, with 11 bases between them. The DNA of the CDR3 is TGTGCCAGCGGCGGAGTTTATAGCAATCAGCCCCAGCATTTT. It specifies CASGGVYSNQPQHF.

This clonotype was counted many times. The chain links TRBV12-3 or TRBV12-4 to TRBJ1-3; D is unresolved. This CDR3 has 13 amino acids. The germline V and J ends were trimmed by 6 bases and 7 bases, with 13 bases remaining between them. The DNA of the CDR3 is TGTGCCAGCAGCTTCCGGGAGCGGAACACCATATATTTT. It is translated as CASSFRERNTIYF.

The table lists this clonotype with many counts. V and J are TRBV18 and TRBJ1-2; 10 nucleotides match TRBD1. The germline gives CDR1 KGHSH, CDR2 LQKENI. The CDR3 extends over 14 amino acids. J lost 6 bases, V lost 3 bases, and 4 bases had no gene match. CDR3 nucleotide sequence: TGTGCCAGCTCACCTCCCGGGACAGGGGATGGCTACACCTTC. This translates into CASSPPGTGDGYTF.

At least ten counts were recorded for this clonotype. The rearrangement uses TRBV24-1 and TRBJ1-2; D is undetermined. CDR3 length: 10 amino acids. Germline CDR1 and CDR2: KGHDR and SFDVKD. Trimming cost V 7 bases and J 7 bases, with 6 bases left between them. CDR3 sequence reads: CATRDFGYTF. The CDR3 DNA is TGTGCCACCAGGGACTTTGGCTACACCTTC.

This clonotype was picked up a small number of times. The chain uses TRBV11-3 and TRBJ2-2; D possibly corresponds to TRBD2 (6 bases). Germline values: CDR1 SGHNT, CDR2 YENEEA. The V gene lost 7 bases and the J gene lost 3 bases, with 18 bases spanning the gap. The CDR3 has 16 residues. The CDR3 loop is CASTAWSSGDTGELFF. For the CDR3, the DNA is TGTGCCAGCACCGCATGGTCTTCGGGAGACACCGGGGAGCTGTTTTTT.

This clonotype has at least ten counts. This chain joins TRBV19 and TRBJ1-5; 7 bases line up with TRBD1. There are 13 residues in the CDR3. The V gene's germline CDR1 is LNHDA and CDR2 SQIVND (reference sequence). With 3 bases clipped from V and 7 bases from J, the junction kept 3 bases outside the gene matches. The CDR3 bases are TGTGCCAGTAGTATCCAGGGGGGGCAGCCCCAGCATTTT. This encodes CASSIQGGQPQHF.

This clonotype was detected many times. The rearrangement links TRBV27 to TRBJ1-2; tentatively, D is TRBD1 (5 bases). The CDR3 has 17 amino acids. The V and J ends lost 6 bases and 7 bases respectively, with 27 bases between them. Germline-derived CDR1 and CDR2 are MNHEY and SMNVEV (reference sequence). CDR3 sequence reads: CASRSHAGMALRGGYTF. DNA for the CDR3: TGTGCCAGCAGGTCTCACGCAGGGATGGCATTAAGGGGTGGCTACACCTTC.

This clonotype was seen many times. This sequence joins TRBV5-1 and TRBJ2-7; D not resolved. The CDR3 runs to 12 residues. V was pared by 5 bases and J by 0 bases, with 6 bases between. Germline lookup yields CDR1 SGHRS and CDR2 YFSETQ. CDR3 sequence reads: CASRPDSYEQYF. The CDR3 DNA reads TGCGCCAGCAGGCCAGACTCCTACGAGCAGTACTTC.